This is a list of T cell receptor beta chains from one sample in a study of blood T cell repertoires in COVID-19. Here immunoSEQ multiplex PCR was the method, and the copy in TCRdb shows in-frame clones only, minus some. Of tens of thousands of clones listed, roughly nine tenths were seen once; the top ten hold around 13%. Sequencing input: peripheral blood. The receptors were gathered from a man between 65 and 80 years old with active COVID-19. Both conserved end residues are part of each CDR3. A D gene is named only where the DNA matches it firmly. Not all rows give a size; the values are once, few, many and, for expanded clones, a class.

V gene	D gene	J gene	clone size	CDR3 length	CDR3 DNA	CDR3 protein
TRBV18	-	TRBJ2-3	once	13	TGTGCCAGCTCCAAAGCCGGCACAGATACGCAGTATTTT	CASSKAGTDTQYF
TRBV7-6	TRBD1	TRBJ2-1	-	15	TGTGCCAGCAGCCCCCGGGACAGGCTAATAGGGGAGCAGTTCTTC	CASSPRDRLIGEQFF
TRBV10-3	TRBD1	TRBJ1-2	-	14	TGTGCCATCAGGGGGGACAGGGCTTTCGATGGCTACACCTTC	CAIRGDRAFDGYTF
TRBV5-6	TRBD1	TRBJ1-2	-	17	TGTGCCAGCAGCTTTCGTCGGACAGGGCCCGTAAACTATGGCTACACCTTC	CASSFRRTGPVNYGYTF
TRBV5-1	-	TRBJ2-2	-	13	TGCGCCAGCAGCTTGGAGCCGCCCGGGGAGCTGTTTTTT	CASSLEPPGELFF
TRBV2	TRBD1	TRBJ1-4	-	14	TGTGCCAGCACCGGGGACAGGGGGGGTGAAAAACTGTTTTTT	CASTGDRGGEKLFF
TRBV19	-	TRBJ1-3	-	15	TGTGCCAGTAGTATAGTCGTGGGCTCGGGAAACACCATATATTTT	CASSIVVGSGNTIYF
TRBV5-5	TRBD1	TRBJ1-6	-	15	TGTGCCAGCAGCTTGGTGACAGGGGATAATTCACCCCTCCACTTT	CASSLVTGDNSPLHF
TRBV7-2	-	TRBJ1-3	-	13	TGTGCCAGCAGCTCCGGGTTTACGAACACCATATATTTT	CASSSGFTNTIYF
TRBV10-3	-	TRBJ1-3	-	12	TGTGCCATCAGCGCCGGGGGAAACACCATATATTTT	CAISAGGNTIYF
TRBV18	-	TRBJ2-3	-	16	TGTGCCAGCTCACCACCGTCGGTAGCGGCAAGAGATACGCAGTATTTT	CASSPPSVAARDTQYF
TRBV5-1	TRBD2	TRBJ2-5	once	15	TGCGCCAGCAGCGTTAGCGGGAGGGCGGTGGAGACCCAGTACTTC	CASSVSGRAVETQYF
TRBV13	-	TRBJ1-2	-	12	TGTGCCAGCAGCCCCGGTGTCTATGGCTACACCTTC	CASSPGVYGYTF
TRBV19	TRBD1	TRBJ1-1	-	15	TGTGCCAGTACCCACCCGTACAGGGGGCTGGATGAAGCTTTCTTT	CASTHPYRGLDEAFF
TRBV7-8	-	TRBJ2-5	-	17	TGTGCCAGCAGCTTAGGAGAACGGATACAGTGGAAAGAGACCCAGTACTTC	CASSLGERIQWKETQYF
TRBV5-4	-	TRBJ1-1	few	13	TGTGCCAGCAGCCAGGACAGCTCCACTGAAGCTTTCTTT	CASSQDSSTEAFF
TRBV19	-	TRBJ1-4	-	13	TGTGCCAGTAGTATGGGGGGGCGTGAAAAACTGTTTTTT	CASSMGGREKLFF
TRBV5-5	-	TRBJ2-3	-	15	TGTGCCAGCATCAGAGTCGGGGGGCTTGGCGATACGCAGTATTTT	CASIRVGGLGDTQYF
TRBV6-4	TRBD2	TRBJ2-1	once	15	TGTGCCAGCAGTGACGGGGCGGGAGGGCCTCATGAGCAGTTCTTC	CASSDGAGGPHEQFF
TRBV7-3	TRBD2	TRBJ2-3	-	15	TGTGCCAGCACCGTTAGCGGGAGGGCCTCGGATACGCAGTATTTT	CASTVSGRASDTQYF
TRBV12-2	-	TRBJ1-2	-	15	TGTGCAAGTCGTCATAAAACGGGACACACCCGTGGCTACACCTTC	CASRHKTGHTRGYTF